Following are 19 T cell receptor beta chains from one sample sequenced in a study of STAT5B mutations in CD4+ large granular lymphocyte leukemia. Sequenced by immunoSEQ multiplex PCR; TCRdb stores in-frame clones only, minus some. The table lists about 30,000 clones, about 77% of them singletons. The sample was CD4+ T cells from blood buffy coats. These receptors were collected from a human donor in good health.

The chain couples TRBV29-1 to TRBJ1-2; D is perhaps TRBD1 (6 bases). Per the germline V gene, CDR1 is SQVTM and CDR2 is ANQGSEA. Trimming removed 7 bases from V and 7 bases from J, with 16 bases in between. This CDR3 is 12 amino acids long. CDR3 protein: CSAEGGAGGYTF. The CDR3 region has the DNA TGCAGCGCCGAAGGGGGGGCAGGTGGCTACACCTTC.

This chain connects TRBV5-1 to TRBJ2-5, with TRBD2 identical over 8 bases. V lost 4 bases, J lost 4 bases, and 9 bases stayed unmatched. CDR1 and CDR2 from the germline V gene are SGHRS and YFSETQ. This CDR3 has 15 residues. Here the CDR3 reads CASSAEGLVGETQYF. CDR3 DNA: TGCGCCAGCAGCGCGGAGGGACTAGTGGGAGAGACCCAGTACTTC.

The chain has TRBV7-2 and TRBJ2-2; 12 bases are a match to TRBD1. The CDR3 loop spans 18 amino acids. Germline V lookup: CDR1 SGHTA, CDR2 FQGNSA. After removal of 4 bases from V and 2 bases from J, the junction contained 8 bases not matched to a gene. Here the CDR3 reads CASSSPWDRGLNTGELFF. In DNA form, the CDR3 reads TGTGCCAGCAGCTCCCCTTGGGACAGGGGGCTAAACACCGGGGAGCTGTTTTTT.

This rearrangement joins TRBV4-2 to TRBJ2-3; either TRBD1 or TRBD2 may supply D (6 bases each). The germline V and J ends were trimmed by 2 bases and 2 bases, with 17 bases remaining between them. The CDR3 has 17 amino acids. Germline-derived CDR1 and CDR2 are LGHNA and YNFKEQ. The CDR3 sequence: CASSQTEAGTYTDTQYF. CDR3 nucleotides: TGTGCCAGCAGCCAAACGGAGGCGGGGACATACACAGATACGCAGTATTTT.

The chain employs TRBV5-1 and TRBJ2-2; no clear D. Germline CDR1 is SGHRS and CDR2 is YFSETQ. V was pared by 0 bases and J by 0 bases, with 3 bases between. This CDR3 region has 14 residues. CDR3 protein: CASSLAPNTGELFF. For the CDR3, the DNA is TGCGCCAGCAGCTTGGCACCGAACACCGGGGAGCTGTTTTTT.

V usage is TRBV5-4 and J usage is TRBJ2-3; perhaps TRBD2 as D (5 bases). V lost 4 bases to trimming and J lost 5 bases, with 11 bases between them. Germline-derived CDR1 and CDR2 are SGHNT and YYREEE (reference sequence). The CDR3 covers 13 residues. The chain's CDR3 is CASSREFIDTQYF. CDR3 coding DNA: TGTGCCAGCAGCAGGGAGTTCATAGATACGCAGTATTTT.

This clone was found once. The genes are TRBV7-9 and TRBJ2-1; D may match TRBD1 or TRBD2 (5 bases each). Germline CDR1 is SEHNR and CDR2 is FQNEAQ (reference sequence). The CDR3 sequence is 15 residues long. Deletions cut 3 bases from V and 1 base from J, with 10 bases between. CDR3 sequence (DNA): TGTGCCAGCAGCTTTTCCGGGACGTCCTACAATGAGCAGTTCTTC. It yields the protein CASSFSGTSYNEQFF.

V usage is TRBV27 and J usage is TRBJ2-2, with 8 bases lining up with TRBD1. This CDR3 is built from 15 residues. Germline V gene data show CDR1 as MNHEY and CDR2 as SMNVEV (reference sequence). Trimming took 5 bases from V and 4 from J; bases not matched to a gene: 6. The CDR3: CASSLGQGSTGELFF. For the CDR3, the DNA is TGTGCCAGCAGTCTTGGACAGGGTTCCACCGGGGAGCTGTTTTTT.

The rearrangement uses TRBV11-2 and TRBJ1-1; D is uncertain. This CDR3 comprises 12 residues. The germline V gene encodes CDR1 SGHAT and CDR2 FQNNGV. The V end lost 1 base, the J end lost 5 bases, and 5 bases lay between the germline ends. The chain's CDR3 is CASSLAGTEAFF. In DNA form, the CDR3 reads TGTGCCAGCAGCTTAGCGGGAACTGAAGCTTTCTTT.

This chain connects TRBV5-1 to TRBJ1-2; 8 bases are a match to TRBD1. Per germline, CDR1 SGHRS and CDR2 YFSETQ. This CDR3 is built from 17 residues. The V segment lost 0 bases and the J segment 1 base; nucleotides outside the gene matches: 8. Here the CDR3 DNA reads TGCGCCAGCAGCTTGGGTCCCGAGACAGGGGTTAACTATGGCTACACCTTC. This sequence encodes CASSLGPETGVNYGYTF.

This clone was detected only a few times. The CDR3 DNA reads as TGTGCCAGCACAAAGACGGTGAACACTGAAGCTTTCTTT. This encodes CASTKTVNTEAFF. The V and J genes are TRBV7-2 and TRBJ1-1, with D unclear. The germline CDR1 and CDR2 sequences are SGHTA and FQGNSA. There are 13 residues in the CDR3. V was clipped by 7 bases and J by 0 bases, with 9 bases between them.

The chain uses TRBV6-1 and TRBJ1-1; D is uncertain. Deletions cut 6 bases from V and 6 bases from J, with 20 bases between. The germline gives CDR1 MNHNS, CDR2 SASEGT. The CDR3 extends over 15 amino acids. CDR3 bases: TGTGCCAGCAGGCCCCAGCAGAGCGGCGGGGCTGAAGCTTTCTTT. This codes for CASRPQQSGGAEAFF.

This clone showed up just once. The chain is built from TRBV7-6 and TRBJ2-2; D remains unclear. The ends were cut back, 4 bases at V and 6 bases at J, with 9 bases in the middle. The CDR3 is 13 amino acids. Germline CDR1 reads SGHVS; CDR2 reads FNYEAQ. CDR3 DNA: TGTGCCAGCAGCTCCGAGGTCCCCGGGGAGCTGTTTTTT. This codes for CASSSEVPGELFF.

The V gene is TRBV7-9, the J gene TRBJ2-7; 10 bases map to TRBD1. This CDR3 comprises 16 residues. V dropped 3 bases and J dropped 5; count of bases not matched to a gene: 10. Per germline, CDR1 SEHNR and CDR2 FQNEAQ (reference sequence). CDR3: CASSFYSGTGDHEQYF. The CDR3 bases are TGTGCCAGCAGCTTTTACTCCGGGACAGGGGACCACGAGCAGTACTTC.

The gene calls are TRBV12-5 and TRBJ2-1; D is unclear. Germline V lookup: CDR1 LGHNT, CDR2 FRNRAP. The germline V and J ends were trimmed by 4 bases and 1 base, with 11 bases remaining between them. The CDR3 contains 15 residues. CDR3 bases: TGTGCTAGTGGTTCACAAACCGGGTCCTACAATGAGCAGTTCTTC. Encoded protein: CASGSQTGSYNEQFF.

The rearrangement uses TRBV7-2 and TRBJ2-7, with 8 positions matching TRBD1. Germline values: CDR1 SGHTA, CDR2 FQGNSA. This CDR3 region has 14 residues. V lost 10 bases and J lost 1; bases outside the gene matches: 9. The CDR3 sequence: CATTPRTGSYEQYF. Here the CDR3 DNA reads TGTGCCACCACGCCGAGGACAGGGTCCTACGAGCAGTACTTC.

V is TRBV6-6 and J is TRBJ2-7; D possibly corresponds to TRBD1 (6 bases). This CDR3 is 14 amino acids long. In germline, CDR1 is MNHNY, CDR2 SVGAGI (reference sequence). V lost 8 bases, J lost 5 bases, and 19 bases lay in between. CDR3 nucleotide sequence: TGTGCCAGCGGGGAACAGGGATCGATACACGAGCAGTACTTC. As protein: CASGEQGSIHEQYF.

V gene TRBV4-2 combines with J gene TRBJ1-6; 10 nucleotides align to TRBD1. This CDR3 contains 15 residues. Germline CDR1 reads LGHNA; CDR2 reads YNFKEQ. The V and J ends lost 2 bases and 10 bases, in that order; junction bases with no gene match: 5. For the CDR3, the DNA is TGTGCCAGCAGCCAACCGGGACAGGGGACCTCACCCCTCCACTTT. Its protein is CASSQPGQGTSPLHF.

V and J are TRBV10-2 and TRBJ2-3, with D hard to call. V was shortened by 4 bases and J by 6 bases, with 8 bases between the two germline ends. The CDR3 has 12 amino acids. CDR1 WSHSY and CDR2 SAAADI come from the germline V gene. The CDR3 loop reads CASSATSDTQYF. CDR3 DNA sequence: TGCGCCAGCAGTGCAACGTCGGATACGCAGTATTTT.